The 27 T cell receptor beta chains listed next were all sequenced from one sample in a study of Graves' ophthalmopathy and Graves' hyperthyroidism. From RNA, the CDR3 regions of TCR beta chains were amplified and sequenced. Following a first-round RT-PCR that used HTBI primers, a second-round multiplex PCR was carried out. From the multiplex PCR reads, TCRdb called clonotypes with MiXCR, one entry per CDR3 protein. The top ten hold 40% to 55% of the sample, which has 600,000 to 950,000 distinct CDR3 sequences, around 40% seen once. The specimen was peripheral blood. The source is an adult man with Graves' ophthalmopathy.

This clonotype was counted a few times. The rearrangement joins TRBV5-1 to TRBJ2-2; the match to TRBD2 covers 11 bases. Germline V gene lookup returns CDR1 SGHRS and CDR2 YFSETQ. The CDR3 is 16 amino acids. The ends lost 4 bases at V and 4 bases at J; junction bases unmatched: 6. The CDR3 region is CASSPGLAVGTGELFF. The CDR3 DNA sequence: TGCGCCAGCAGCCCGGGACTAGCGGTGGGCACCGGGGAGCTGTTTTTT. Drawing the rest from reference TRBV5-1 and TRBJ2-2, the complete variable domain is KAGVTQTPRYLIKTRGQQVTLSCSPISGHRSVSWYQQTPGQGLQFLFEYFSETQRNKGNFPGRFSGRQFSNSRSEMNVSTLELGDSALYLCASSPGLAVGTGELFFGEGSRLTVL.

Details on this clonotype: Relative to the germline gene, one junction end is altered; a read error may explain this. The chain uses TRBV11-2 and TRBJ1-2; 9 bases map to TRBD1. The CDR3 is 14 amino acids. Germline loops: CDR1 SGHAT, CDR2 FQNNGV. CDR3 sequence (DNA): TGTGCCAGCCGCTTATACAGGGGGCCGGGTGGCTACACCTTC. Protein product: CASRLYRGPGGYTF.

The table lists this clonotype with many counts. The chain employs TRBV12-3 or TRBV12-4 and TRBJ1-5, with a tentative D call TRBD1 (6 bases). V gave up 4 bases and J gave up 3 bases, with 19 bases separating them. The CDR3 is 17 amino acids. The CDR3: CASSSASDRTSNQPQHF. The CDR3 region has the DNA TGTGCCAGCAGTTCTGCCTCGGACAGAACCTCCAATCAGCCCCAGCATTTT.

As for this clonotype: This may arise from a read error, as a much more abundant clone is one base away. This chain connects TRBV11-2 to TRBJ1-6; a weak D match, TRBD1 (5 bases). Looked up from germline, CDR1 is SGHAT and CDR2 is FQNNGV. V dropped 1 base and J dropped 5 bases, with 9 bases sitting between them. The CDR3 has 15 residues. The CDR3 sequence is CASSLGPGHNSPLHF. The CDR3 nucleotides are TGTGCCAGCAGCTTAGGTCCGGGGCATAATTCACCCCTCCACTTT. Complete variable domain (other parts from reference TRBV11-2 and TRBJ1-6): EAGVAQSPRYKIIEKRQSVAFWCNPISGHATLYWYQQILGQGPKLLIQFQNNGVVDDSQLPKDRFSAERLKGVDSTLKIQPAKLEDSAVYLCASSLGPGHNSPLHFGNGTRLTVT.

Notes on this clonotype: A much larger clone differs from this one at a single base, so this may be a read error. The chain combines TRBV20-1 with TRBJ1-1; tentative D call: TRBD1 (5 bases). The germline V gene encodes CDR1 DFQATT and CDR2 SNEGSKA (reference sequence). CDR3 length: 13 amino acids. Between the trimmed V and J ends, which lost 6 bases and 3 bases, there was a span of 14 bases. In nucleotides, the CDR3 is TGCAGTGCCCCGGGACTGCGTGACACTGAAGCTTTCTTT. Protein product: CSAPGLRDTEAFF.

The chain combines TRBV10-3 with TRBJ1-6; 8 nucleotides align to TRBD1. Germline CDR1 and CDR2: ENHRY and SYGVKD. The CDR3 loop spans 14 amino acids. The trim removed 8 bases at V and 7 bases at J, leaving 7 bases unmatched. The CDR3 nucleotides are TGTGCCATCTCCTTGGGACAGGAAAATTCACCCCTCCACTTT. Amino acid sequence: CAISLGQENSPLHF.

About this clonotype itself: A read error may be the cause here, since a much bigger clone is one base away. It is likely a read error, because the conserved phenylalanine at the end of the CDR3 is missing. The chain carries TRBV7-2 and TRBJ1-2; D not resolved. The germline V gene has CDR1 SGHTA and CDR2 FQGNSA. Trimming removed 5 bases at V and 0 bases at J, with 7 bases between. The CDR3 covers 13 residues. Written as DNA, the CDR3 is TGTGCCAGCAGCGGCTCTCCTAACTATGGCTACACCTCC. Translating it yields CASSGSPNYGYTS.

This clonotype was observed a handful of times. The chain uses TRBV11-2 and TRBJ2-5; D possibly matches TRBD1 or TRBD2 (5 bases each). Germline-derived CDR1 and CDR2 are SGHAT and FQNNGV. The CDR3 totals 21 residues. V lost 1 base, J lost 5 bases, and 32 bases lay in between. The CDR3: CASSLGAQRPAGTQRWETQYF. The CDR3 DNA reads TGTGCCAGCAGCTTAGGGGCTCAACGCCCGGCCGGGACCCAAAGATGGGAGACCCAGTACTTC.

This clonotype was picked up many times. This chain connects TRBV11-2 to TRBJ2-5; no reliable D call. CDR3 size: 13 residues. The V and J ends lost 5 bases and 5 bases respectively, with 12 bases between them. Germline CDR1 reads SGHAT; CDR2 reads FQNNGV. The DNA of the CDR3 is TGTGCCAGCAGCCAAGGGCTTCAGGAGACCCAGTACTTC. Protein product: CASSQGLQETQYF.

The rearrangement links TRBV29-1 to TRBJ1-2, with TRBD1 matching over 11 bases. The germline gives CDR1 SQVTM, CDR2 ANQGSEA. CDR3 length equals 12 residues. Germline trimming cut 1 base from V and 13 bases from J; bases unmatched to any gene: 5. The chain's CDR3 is CSVEGGQGAFTF. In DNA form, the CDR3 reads TGCAGCGTTGAAGGAGGACAGGGGGCCTTCACCTTC.

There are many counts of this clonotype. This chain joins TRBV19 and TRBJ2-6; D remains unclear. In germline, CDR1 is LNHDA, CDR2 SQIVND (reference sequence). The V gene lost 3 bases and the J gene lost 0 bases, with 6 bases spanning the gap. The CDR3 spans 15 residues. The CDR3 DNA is TGTGCCAGTAGTATCGCCCACTCTGGGGCCAACGTCCTGACTTTC. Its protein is CASSIAHSGANVLTF.

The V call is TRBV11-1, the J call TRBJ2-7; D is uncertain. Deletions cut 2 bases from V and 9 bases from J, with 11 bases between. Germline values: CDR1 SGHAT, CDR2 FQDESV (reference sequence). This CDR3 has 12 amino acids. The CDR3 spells CASSLLGNGQYF. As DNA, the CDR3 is TGTGCCAGCAGCTTATTAGGGAACGGGCAGTACTTC.

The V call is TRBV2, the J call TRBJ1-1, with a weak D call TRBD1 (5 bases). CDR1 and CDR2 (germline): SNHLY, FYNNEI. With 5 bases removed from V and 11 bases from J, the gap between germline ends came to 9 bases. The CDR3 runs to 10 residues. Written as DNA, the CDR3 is TGTGCCAGCAGTAGGGAGGGGGCTTTCTTT. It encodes CASSREGAFF.

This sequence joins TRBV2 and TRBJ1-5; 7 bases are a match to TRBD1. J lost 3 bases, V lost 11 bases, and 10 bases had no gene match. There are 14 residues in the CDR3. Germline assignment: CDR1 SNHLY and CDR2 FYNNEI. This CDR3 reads CAWSAGGPNQPQHF. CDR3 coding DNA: TGTGCCTGGAGTGCAGGGGGACCCAATCAGCCCCAGCATTTT.

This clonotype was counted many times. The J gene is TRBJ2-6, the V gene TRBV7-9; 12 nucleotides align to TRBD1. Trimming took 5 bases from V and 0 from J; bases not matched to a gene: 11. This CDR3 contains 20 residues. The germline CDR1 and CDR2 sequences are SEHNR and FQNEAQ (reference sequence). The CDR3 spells CASSSPGTGGRSSGANVLTF. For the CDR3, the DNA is TGTGCCAGCAGCAGCCCTGGGACAGGGGGCCGTAGCTCTGGGGCCAACGTCCTGACTTTC. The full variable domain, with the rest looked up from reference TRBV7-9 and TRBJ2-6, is DTGVSQNPRHKITKRGQNVTFRCDPISEHNRLYWYRQTLGQGPEFLTYFQNEAQLEKSRLLSDRFSAERPKGSFSTLEIQRTEQGDSAMYLCASSSPGTGGRSSGANVLTFGAGSRLTVL.

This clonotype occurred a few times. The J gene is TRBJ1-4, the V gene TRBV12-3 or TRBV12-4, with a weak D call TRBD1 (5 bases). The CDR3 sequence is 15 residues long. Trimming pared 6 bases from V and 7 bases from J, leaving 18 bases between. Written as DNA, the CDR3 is TGTGCCAGCAGACTAGAGGGGCAACCAACTGAAAAACTGTTTTTT. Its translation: CASRLEGQPTEKLFF.

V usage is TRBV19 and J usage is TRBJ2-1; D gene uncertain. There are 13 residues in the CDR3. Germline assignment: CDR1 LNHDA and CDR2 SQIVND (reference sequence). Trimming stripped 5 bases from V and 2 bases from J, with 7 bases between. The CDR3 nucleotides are TGTGCCAGTAGTCCTCCGCCCTACAATGAGCAGTTCTTC. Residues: CASSPPPYNEQFF.

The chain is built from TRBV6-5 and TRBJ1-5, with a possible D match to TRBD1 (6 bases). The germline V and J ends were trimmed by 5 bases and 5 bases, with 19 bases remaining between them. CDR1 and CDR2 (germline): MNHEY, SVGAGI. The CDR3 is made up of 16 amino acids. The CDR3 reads CASSEYRDTGDQPQHF. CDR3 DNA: TGTGCCAGCAGTGAATACCGGGACACTGGGGATCAGCCCCAGCATTTT.

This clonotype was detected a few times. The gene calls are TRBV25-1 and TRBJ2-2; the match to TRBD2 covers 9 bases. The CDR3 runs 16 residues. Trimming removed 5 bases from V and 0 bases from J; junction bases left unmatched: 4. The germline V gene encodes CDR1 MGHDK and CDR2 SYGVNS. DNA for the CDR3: TGTGCCAGCAGTTACTCTAGCGGGACGAACACCGGGGAGCTGTTTTTT. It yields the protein CASSYSSGTNTGELFF. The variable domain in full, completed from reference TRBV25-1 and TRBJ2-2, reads EADIYQTPRYLVIGTGKKITLECSQTMGHDKMYWYQQDPGMELHLIHYSYGVNSTEKGDLSSESTVSRIRTEHFPLTLESARPSHTSQYLCASSYSSGTNTGELFFGEGSRLTVL.

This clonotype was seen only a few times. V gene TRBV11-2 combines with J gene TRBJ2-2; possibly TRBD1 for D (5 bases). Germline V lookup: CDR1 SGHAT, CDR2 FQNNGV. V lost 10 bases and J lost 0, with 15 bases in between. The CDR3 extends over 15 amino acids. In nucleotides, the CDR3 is TGTGCCACCGCTTCCTGGGGCTCGAACACCGGGGAGCTGTTTTTT. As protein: CATASWGSNTGELFF.

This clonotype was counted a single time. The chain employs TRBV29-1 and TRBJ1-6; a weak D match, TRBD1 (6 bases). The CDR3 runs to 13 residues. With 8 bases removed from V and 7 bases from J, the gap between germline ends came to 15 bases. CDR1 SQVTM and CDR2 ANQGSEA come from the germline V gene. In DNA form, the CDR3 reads TGCAGCCAAGATTCGGGGGGCAATTCACCCCTCCACTTT. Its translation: CSQDSGGNSPLHF.

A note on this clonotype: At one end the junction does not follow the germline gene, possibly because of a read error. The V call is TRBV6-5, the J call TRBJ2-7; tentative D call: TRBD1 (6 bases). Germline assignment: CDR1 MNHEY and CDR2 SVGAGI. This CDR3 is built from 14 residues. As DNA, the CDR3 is TGTGCCAGCAGCCCTTCCGGGACAACTTACGGGCAGTACTTC. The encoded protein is CASSPSGTTYGQYF.

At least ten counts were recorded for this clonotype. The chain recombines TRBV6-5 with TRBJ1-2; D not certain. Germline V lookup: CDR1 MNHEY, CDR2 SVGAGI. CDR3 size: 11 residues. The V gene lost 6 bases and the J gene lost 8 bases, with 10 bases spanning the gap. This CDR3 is CASRAFWGYTF. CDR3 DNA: TGTGCCAGCAGGGCATTTTGGGGCTACACCTTC.

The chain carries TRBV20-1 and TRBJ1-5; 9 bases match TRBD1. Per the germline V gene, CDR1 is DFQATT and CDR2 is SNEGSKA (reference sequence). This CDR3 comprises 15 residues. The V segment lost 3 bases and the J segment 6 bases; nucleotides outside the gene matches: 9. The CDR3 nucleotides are TGCAGTGCTAGGGCGGGACAGGGTCACGGTCAGCCCCAGCATTTT. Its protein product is CSARAGQGHGQPQHF.

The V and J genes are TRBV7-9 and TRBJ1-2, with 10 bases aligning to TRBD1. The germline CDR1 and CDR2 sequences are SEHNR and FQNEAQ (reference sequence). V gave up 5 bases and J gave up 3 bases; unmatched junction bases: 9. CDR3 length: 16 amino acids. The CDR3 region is CASSQDSTGGHYGYTF. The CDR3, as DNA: TGTGCCAGCAGCCAAGACTCGACAGGGGGCCACTATGGCTACACCTTC.

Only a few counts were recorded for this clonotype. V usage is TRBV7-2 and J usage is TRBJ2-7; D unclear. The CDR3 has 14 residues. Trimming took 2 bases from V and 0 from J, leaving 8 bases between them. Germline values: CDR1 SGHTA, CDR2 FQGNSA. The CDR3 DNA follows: TGTGCCAGCAGCTTATCAGAGTCCTCCTACGAGCAGTACTTC. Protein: CASSLSESSYEQYF.

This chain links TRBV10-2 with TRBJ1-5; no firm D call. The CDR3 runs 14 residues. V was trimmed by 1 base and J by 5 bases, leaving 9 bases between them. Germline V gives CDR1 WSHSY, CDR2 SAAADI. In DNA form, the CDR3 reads TGCGCCAGCAGTGAGTATAGTGAGGATCAGCCCCAGCATTTT. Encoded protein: CASSEYSEDQPQHF.